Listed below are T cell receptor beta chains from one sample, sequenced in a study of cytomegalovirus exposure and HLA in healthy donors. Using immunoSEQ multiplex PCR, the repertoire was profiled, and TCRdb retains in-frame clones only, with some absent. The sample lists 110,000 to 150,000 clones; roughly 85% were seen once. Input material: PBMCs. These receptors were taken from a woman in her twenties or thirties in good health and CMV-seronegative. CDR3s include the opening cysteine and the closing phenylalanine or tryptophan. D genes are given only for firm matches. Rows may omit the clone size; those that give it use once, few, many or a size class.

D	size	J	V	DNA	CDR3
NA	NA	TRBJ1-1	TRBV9	TGTGCCAGCAGCGTAACCCCCCCCGGGAAGGGAGGGCGCACTGAAGCTTTCTTT	CASSVTPPGKGGRTEAFF
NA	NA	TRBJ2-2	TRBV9	TGTGCCAGCAGCACGACACCACAGGGCCCCGGGGAGCTGTTTTTT	CASSTTPQGPGELFF
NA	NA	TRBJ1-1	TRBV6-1	TGTGCCAGCAGCTGGACATGGGACACTGAAGCTTTCTTT	CASSWTWDTEAFF
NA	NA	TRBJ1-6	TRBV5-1	TGCGCCAGCAGCCTAGCGGCACGGGGGACCGGTTCACCCCTCCACTTT	CASSLAARGTGSPLHF
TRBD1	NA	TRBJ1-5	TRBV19	TGTGCCAGTAGTATGGGGAGACAGGGAACTCAGCCCCAGCATTTT	CASSMGRQGTQPQHF
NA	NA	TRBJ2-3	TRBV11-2	TGTGCCAGCAGCTCGTGGACTACAATCGTGGGTACGCAGTATTTT	CASSSWTTIVGTQYF
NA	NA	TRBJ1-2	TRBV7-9	TGTGCCAGCAGCTTAGAGACACGATACTATGGCTACACCTTC	CASSLETRYYGYTF
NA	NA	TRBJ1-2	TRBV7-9	TGTGCCAGCAGCCTCTCGGGCAGGGTCGGCTACACCTTC	CASSLSGRVGYTF
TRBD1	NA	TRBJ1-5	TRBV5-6	TGTGCCAGCAGCTTGGCCACAGGGGAGGATCAGCCCCAGCATTTT	CASSLATGEDQPQHF
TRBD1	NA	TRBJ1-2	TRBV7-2	TGTGCCAGCAGCCCTCCCGGGACAGGAAGCTATGGCTACACCTTC	CASSPPGTGSYGYTF
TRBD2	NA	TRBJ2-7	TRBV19	TGTGCCAGTAGTGTTAGCGGGGGGTCCTACGAGCAGTACTTC	CASSVSGGSYEQYF
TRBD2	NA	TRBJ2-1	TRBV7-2	TGTGCCAGCAGCTTAGAGTCACTAGCGGGGGGGCCTGGCAATGAGCAGTTCTTC	CASSLESLAGGPGNEQFF
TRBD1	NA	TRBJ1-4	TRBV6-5	TGTGCCAGCAGTTACTCGAGGAGCTCAGGGGGTGAAAAACTGTTTTTT	CASSYSRSSGGEKLFF
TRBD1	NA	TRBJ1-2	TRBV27	TGTGCCAGCACAACGCTACAGGGGGGCGGCTACACCTTC	CASTTLQGGGYTF
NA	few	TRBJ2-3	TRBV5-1	TGCGCCAGCAGTAGGGGGGGCGGAGATACGCAGTATTTT	CASSRGGGDTQYF
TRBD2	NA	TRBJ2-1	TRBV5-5	TGTGCCAGCAGCCAACTCCTTACTAGCGGGGGGGCAAAAGAGCAGTTCTTC	CASSQLLTSGGAKEQFF
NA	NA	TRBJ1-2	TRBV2	TGTGCCAGCCGTGGGGGGGGTAATGGCTACACCTTC	CASRGGGNGYTF
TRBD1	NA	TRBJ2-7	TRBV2	TGTGCCAGCAGTCTTAACCGGGACAGAGACGTCCCAGGGTACGAGCAGTACTTC	CASSLNRDRDVPGYEQYF
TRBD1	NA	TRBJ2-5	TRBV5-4	TGTGCCAGCAGCTTGAGACAGGGGGCCCGAGAGACCCAGTACTTC	CASSLRQGARETQYF
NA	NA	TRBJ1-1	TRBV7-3	TGTGCCAGCAGTACAGGGACGACTGAAGCTTTCTTT	CASSTGTTEAFF
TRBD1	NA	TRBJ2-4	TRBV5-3	TGTGCCAGAAGCTCAACAGGGGCCTTTCAGTACTTC	CARSSTGAFQYF
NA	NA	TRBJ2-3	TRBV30	TGTGCCTGGAGTGTACGTACCGGGGGAGATACGCAGTATTTT	CAWSVRTGGDTQYF
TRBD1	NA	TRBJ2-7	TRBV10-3	TGTGCCATCAGTGAGCTAGAGACAGGGTTCTACGAGCAGTACTTC	CAISELETGFYEQYF
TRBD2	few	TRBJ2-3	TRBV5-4	TGTGCCAGCAGCTTGGCTAGCGGGGGCACAGATACGCAGTATTTT	CASSLASGGTDTQYF
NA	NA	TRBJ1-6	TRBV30	TGTGCCTGGAGTGTGGGGGACATCGCACATAATTCACCCCTCCACTTT	CAWSVGDIAHNSPLHF
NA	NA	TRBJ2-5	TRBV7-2	TGTGCCAGCAGCTTAGCGCAGAGGGGAGGAGAGACCCAGTACTTC	CASSLAQRGGETQYF
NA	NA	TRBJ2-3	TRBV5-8	TGTGCCAGCAGCTTCTTAGCTGGTCCTACAGATACGCAGTATTTT	CASSFLAGPTDTQYF
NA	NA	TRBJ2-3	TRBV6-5	TGTGCCAGCAGGTTTCTAGCAGAGAGCACAGATACGCAGTATTTT	CASRFLAESTDTQYF
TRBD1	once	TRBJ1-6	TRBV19	TGTGCCAGTAGTCTGATCGACAGGGGCAATTCACCCCTCCACTTT	CASSLIDRGNSPLHF
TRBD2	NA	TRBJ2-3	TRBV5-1	TGCGCCAGCAGCTTGGGGACTAGCGGGGGGGGCACAGATACGCAGTATTTT	CASSLGTSGGGTDTQYF
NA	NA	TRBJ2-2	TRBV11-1	TGTGCCAGCAGCACAACCGGGGTCCGGGAGCTGTTTTTT	CASSTTGVRELFF
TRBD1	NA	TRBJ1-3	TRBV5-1	TGCGCCAGCAGCTTGGGGGCGTGGGACAGGGGAGTTGGAGAAACTCACTCTGGAAACACCATATATTTT	CASSLGAWDRGVGETHSGNTIYF
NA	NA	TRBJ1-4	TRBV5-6	TGTGCCAGCAGCTTGTCTGGGGGCCATGAAAAACTGTTTTTT	CASSLSGGHEKLFF
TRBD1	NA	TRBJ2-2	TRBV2	TGTGCCAGCAGTGAAGGGGACCTGGACAGGATTCACACCGGGGAGCTGTTTTTT	CASSEGDLDRIHTGELFF
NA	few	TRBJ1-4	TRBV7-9	TGTGCCAGCAGCCCGTCGGAAAAACTGTTTTTT	CASSPSEKLFF
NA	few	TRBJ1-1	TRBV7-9	TGTGCCAGCAGCCTACAGATGAACACTGAAGCTTTCTTT	CASSLQMNTEAFF
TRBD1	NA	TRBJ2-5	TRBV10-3	TGTGCCATCAGTGATCCCAGACAGGGGGGAGTGGGAGAGACCCAGTACTTC	CAISDPRQGGVGETQYF
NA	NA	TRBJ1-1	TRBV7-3	TGTGCCAGCAGCTTAACATTTGGGGGGACTGAAGCTTTCTTT	CASSLTFGGTEAFF
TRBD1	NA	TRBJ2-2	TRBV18	TGTGCCAGCTCACCCGGGACAGGGGAAACCGGGGAGCTGTTTTTT	CASSPGTGETGELFF
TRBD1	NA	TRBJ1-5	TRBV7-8	TGTGCCAGCAGCTTAGCCAACAGGGGTTTAGGGCAGCCCCAGCATTTT	CASSLANRGLGQPQHF
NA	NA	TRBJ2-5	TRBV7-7	TGTGCTAGCAGCGTCGACGGTCCGGGGGAGACCCAGTACTTC	CASSVDGPGETQYF